This TCR beta chain was documented in a study of T-cell memory formation after mild COVID-19. TCRdb re-derived calls from the 5' RACE reads in MiXCR, one entry per CDR3 protein. The sample contains 150,000 to 200,000 distinct CDR3 sequences, around 13% of which appear only once. In its sample, this clonotype was seen a few times. Losses at the gene ends were 7 bases for V and 3 bases for J; bases not matched to a gene: 4. This CDR3 contains 14 residues. V is TRBV12-3 or TRBV12-4 and J is TRBJ2-1; 9 nucleotides match TRBD2. The sequence derives from a man aged 18 to 35 who had mild COVID-19 (a few samples of this study predate the infection). Cell type and time point are not known. Sequences were obtained from PBMCs or a T cell subset sorted from them (not recorded which). CDR3 in amino acids: CASIPTSGYNEQFF. Here the CDR3 DNA reads TGTGCCAGCATCCCGACTAGCGGCTACAATGAGCAGTTCTTC.